This T cell receptor (beta chain) derives from a study of T cell responses to AZD1222 COVID-19 vaccine. Germline V gives CDR1 LGHNA, CDR2 YNFKEQ. This CDR3 is 15 amino acids long. V lost 0 bases and J lost 2, with 11 bases in between. Here immunoSEQ multiplex PCR was the method, and the copy in TCRdb shows in-frame clones only, minus some. Of about 93,000 clones listed, roughly 90% were seen once; the top ten hold about 2.7%. V and J are TRBV4-2 and TRBJ2-7; D possibly corresponds to TRBD2 (6 bases). Material: peripheral blood, obtained on day 0 of MenACWY control vaccination. The clonotype was recovered from an adult in good health. CDR3 loop: CASSQEGGEPYEQYF. The CDR3 bases are TGTGCCAGCAGCCAAGAGGGGGGAGAGCCCTACGAGCAGTACTTC.